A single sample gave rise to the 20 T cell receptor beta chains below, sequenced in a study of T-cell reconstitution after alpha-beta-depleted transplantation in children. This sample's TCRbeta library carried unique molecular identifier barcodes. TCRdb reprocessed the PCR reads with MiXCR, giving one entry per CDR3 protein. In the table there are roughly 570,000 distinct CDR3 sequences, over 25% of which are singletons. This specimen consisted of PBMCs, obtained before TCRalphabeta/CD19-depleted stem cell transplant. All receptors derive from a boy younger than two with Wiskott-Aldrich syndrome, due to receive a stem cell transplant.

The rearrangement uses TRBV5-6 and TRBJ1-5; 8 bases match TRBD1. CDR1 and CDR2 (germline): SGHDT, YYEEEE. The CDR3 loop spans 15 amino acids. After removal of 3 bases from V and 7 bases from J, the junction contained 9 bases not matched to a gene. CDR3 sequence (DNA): TGTGCCAGCAGCTCCCAACTACAGGGGGTCCAGCCCCAGCATTTT. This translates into CASSSQLQGVQPQHF.

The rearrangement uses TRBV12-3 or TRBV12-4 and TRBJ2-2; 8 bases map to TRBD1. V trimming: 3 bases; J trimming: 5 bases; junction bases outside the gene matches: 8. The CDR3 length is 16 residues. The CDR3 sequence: CASSFPPGQETGELFF. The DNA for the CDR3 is TGTGCCAGCAGTTTCCCCCCGGGACAGGAGACCGGGGAGCTGTTTTTT.

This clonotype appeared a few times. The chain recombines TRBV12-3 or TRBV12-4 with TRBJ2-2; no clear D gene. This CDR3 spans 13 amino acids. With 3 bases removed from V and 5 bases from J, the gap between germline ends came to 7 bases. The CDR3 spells CASSFKRTGELFF. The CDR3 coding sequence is TGTGCCAGCAGTTTTAAACGGACCGGGGAGCTGTTTTTT.

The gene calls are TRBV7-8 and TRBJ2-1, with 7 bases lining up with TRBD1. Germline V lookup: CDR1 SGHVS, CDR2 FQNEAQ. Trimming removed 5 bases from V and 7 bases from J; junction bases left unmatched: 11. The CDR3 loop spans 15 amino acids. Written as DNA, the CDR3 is TGTGCCAGCAGCCCACGACAGGGTAACTGGAATGAGCAGTTCTTC. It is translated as CASSPRQGNWNEQFF.

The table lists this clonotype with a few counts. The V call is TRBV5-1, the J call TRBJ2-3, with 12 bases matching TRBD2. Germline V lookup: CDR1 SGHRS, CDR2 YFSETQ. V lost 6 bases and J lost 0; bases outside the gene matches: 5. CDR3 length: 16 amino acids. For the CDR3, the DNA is TGCGCCAGCACCCTAGCGGGAGGGCCGAGCACAGATACGCAGTATTTT. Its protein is CASTLAGGPSTDTQYF.

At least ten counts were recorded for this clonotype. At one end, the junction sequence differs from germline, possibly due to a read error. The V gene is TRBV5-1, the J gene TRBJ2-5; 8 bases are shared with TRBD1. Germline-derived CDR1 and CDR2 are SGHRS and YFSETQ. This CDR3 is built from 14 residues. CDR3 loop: CASSSQGAQETQYF. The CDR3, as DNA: TGTGCCAGCAGTTCTCAGGGGGCTCAAGAGACCCAGTACTTC.

CDR3 protein: CASSPSGSPHEQYF. The CDR3 nucleotides are TGTGCCAGCAGTCCTAGCGGGAGTCCCCACGAGCAGTACTTC. The chain employs TRBV27 and TRBJ2-7, with TRBD2 matching over 10 bases. The CDR3 extends over 14 amino acids. Germline CDR1 is MNHEY and CDR2 is SMNVEV (reference sequence). Trimming removed 5 bases from V and 5 bases from J; junction bases left unmatched: 6.

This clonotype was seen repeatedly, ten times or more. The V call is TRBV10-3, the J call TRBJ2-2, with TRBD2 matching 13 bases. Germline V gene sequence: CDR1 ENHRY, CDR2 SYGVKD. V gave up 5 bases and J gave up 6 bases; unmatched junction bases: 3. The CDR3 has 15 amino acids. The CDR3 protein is CAISSGLAGAGELFF. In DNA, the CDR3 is TGTGCCATCAGTAGTGGACTAGCGGGAGCCGGGGAGCTGTTTTTT.

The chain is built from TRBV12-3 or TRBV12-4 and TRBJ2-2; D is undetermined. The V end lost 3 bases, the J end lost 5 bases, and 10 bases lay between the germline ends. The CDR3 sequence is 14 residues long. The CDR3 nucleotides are TGTGCCAGCAGTTTGGACCCCCGGACCGGGGAGCTGTTTTTT. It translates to CASSLDPRTGELFF.

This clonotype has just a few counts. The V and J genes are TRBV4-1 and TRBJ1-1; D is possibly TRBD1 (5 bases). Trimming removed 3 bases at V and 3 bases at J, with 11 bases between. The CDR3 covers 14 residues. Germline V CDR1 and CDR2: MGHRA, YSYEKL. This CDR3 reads CASSQGVRDTEAFF. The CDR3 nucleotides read TGCGCCAGCAGCCAGGGGGTACGTGACACTGAAGCTTTCTTT.

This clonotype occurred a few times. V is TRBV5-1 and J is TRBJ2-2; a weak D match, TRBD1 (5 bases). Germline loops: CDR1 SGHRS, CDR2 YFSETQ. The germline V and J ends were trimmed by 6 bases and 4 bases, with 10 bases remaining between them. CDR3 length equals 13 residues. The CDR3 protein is CASTSGSTGELFF. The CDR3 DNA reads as TGCGCCAGCACTTCAGGGTCCACCGGGGAGCTGTTTTTT.

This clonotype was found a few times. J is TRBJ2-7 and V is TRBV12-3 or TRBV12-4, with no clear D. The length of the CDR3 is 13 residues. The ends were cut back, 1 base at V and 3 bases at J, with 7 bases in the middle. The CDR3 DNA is TGTGCCAGCAGTTTAGTGGTTGGCTACGAGCAGTACTTC. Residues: CASSLVVGYEQYF.

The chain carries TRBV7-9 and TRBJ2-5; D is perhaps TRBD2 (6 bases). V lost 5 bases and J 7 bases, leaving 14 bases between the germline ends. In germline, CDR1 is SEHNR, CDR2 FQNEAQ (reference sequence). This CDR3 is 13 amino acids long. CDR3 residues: CASSGGAHGTQYF. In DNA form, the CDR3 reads TGTGCCAGCAGCGGAGGGGCCCATGGGACCCAGTACTTC.

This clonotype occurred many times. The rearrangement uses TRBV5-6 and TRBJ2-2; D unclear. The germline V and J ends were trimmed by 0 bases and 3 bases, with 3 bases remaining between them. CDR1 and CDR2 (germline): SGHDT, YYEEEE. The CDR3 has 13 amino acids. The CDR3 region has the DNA TGTGCCAGCAGCTTGGTAGACACCGGGGAGCTGTTTTTT. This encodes CASSLVDTGELFF.

The CDR3: CASSLGAGEYEQYF. DNA for the CDR3: TGTGCCAGCAGCTTGGGGGCGGGAGAGTACGAGCAGTACTTC. The rearrangement uses TRBV5-4 and TRBJ2-7; TRBD2 agrees at 7 bases. Germline V gene data show CDR1 as SGHNT and CDR2 as YYREEE (reference sequence). CDR3 length: 14 residues. After removal of 0 bases from V and 4 bases from J, the junction contained 4 bases not matched to a gene. The full variable domain, in which reference TRBV5-4 and TRBJ2-7 provide the parts outside the CDR3, is ETGVTQSPTHLIKTRGQQVTLRCSSQSGHNTVSWYQQALGQGPQFIFQYYREEENGRGNFPPRFSGLQFPNYSSELNVNALELDDSALYLCASSLGAGEYEQYFGPGTRLTVT.

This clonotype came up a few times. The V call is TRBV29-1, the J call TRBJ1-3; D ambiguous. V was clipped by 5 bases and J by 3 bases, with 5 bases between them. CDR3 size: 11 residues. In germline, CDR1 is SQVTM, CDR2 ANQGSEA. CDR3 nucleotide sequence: TGCAGCGTTACTAGTGGAAACACCATATATTTT. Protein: CSVTSGNTIYF. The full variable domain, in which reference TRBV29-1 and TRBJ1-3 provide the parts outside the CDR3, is SAVISQKPSRDICQRGTSLTIQCQVDSQVTMMFWYRQQPGQSLTLIATANQGSEATYESGFVIDKFPISRPNLTFSTLTVSNMSPEDSSIYLCSVTSGNTIYFGEGSWLTVV.

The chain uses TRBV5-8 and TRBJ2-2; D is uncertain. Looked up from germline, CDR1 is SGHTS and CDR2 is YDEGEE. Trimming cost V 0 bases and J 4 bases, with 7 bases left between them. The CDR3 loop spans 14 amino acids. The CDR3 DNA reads TGTGCCAGCAGCTTGGACCCTACCACCGGGGAGCTGTTTTTT. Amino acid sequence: CASSLDPTTGELFF.

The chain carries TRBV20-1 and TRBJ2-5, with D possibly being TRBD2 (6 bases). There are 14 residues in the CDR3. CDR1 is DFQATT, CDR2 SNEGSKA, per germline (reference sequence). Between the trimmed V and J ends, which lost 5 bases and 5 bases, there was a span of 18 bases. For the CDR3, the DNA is TGCAGTGCTGAAGTTAGCGGTTCCCTCGAGACCCAGTACTTC. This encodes CSAEVSGSLETQYF.

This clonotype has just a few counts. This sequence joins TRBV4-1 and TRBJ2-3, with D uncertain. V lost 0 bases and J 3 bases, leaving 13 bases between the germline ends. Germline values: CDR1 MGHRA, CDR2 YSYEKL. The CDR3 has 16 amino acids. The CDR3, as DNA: TGCGCCAGCAGCCAAGAGATGGGGAAAGGGACAGATACGCAGTATTTT. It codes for CASSQEMGKGTDTQYF.

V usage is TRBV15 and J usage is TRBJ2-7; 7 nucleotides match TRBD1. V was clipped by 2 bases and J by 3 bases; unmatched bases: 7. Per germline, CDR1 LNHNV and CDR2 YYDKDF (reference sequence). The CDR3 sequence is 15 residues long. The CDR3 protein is CATSRTRDRVYEQYF. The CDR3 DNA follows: TGTGCCACCAGCAGAACAAGGGACAGAGTCTACGAGCAGTACTTC.